These 16 T cell receptor beta chains were sequenced from one sample in a study of vaccination and CD4 T cells after COVID-19. Specified treatment: approximately nine-day PBMC culture with coronavirus spike peptide pools or control peptides (ViraFEST assay). At the Johns Hopkins FTIC core, DNA taken from cultured CD4+ T cells was sequenced by way of the Oncomine TCR Beta short-read assay. TCRdb called the PCR reads again in MiXCR, with one record for every CDR3 protein. The sample lists over 14,000 distinct CDR3 sequences; 73% were seen once. The antigens these receptors bind are not known. The sequencing input was CD4+ T cells from blood, cultured in vitro. The source of these receptors is a human donor who had recovered from COVID-19.

V usage is TRBV7-9 and J usage is TRBJ1-2; D is uncertain. V was trimmed by 1 base and J by 1 base, leaving 10 bases between them. This CDR3 comprises 15 residues. Germline CDR1 is SEHNR and CDR2 is FQNEAQ (reference sequence). CDR3 residues: CASSLGRTLNYGYTF. CDR3 DNA sequence: TGTGCCAGCAGCTTAGGCCGAACCCTTAACTATGGCTACACCTTC.

This sequence joins TRBV6-1 and TRBJ1-3; D remains unclear. The germline V gene encodes CDR1 MNHNS and CDR2 SASEGT. The V end lost 6 bases, the J end lost 0 bases, and 9 bases lay between the germline ends. This CDR3 spans 14 amino acids. The CDR3: CASSRYGSGNTIYF. The DNA for the CDR3 is TGTGCCAGCAGCCGCTACGGCTCTGGAAACACCATATATTTT.

This chain joins TRBV7-2 and TRBJ1-1; the match to TRBD1 covers 9 bases. CDR1 is SGHTA, CDR2 FQGNSA, per germline. This CDR3 is built from 15 residues. Germline trimming cut 5 bases from V and 0 bases from J; bases unmatched to any gene: 4. CDR3 coding DNA: TGTGCCAGCAGCGTACAGGGGGCGGTGAACACTGAAGCTTTCTTT. Amino acids: CASSVQGAVNTEAFF.

J is TRBJ1-1 and V is TRBV30, with 8 bases identical to TRBD1. Trimming removed 4 bases from V and 4 bases from J; junction bases left unmatched: 11. The CDR3 runs to 15 residues. The germline V gene has CDR1 GTSNPN and CDR2 SVGIG (reference sequence). The CDR3: CAWNARTGLGTEAFF. In nucleotides, the CDR3 is TGTGCCTGGAACGCTAGGACAGGGCTTGGCACTGAAGCTTTCTTT.

The CDR3: CATSESGQDRGYGYTF. For the CDR3, the DNA is TGTGCCACCAGTGAATCGGGACAGGATCGGGGCTATGGCTACACCTTC. This rearrangement joins TRBV24-1 to TRBJ1-2; 8 bases align to TRBD1. The CDR3 consists of 16 residues. V shed 4 bases and J 4 bases; nucleotides not matched to a gene: 10. Germline values: CDR1 KGHDR, CDR2 SFDVKD.

This clonotype was observed a single time. The chain couples TRBV27 to TRBJ2-1; 7 positions agree with TRBD2. There are 14 residues in the CDR3. V lost 2 bases to trimming and J lost 8 bases; unmatched junction nucleotides: 6. Germline V lookup: CDR1 MNHEY, CDR2 SMNVEV (reference sequence). The CDR3 spells CASSLPGGSDEQFF. In DNA, the CDR3 is TGTGCCAGCAGTTTACCCGGCGGGAGCGATGAGCAGTTCTTC.

The chain employs TRBV19 and TRBJ1-2; D gene ambiguous. Per the germline V gene, CDR1 is LNHDA and CDR2 is SQIVND (reference sequence). The V gene lost 5 bases and the J gene lost 0 bases, with 10 bases spanning the gap. The CDR3 has 14 amino acids. The CDR3 reads CASSPRGTNYGYTF. CDR3 nucleotides: TGTGCCAGTAGTCCACGTGGGACTAACTATGGCTACACCTTC.

V usage is TRBV7-6 and J usage is TRBJ2-1; TRBD1 agrees at 7 bases. The length of the CDR3 is 14 residues. Germline CDR1 is SGHVS and CDR2 is FNYEAQ. With 5 bases clipped from V and 5 bases from J, the junction kept 6 bases outside the gene matches. The DNA for the CDR3 is TGTGCCAGCAGCCCGTGGACAGGTAACAATGAGCAGTTCTTC. Amino acids: CASSPWTGNNEQFF.

This rearrangement joins TRBV7-9 to TRBJ2-7; the D gene is possibly TRBD1 (6 bases). V lost 5 bases to trimming and J lost 5 bases, with 19 bases between them. CDR1 is SEHNR and CDR2 is FQNEAQ in the germline V gene (reference sequence). The CDR3 totals 15 residues. The CDR3 reads CASSPRQALRDEQYF. For the CDR3, the DNA is TGTGCCAGCAGCCCCCGACAGGCCCTTCGCGACGAGCAGTACTTC. Filled out from reference TRBV7-9 and TRBJ2-7, the complete variable domain reads DTGVSQNPRHKITKRGQNVTFRCDPISEHNRLYWYRQTLGQGPEFLTYFQNEAQLEKSRLLSDRFSAERPKGSFSTLEIQRTEQGDSAMYLCASSPRQALRDEQYFGPGTRLTVT.

The chain combines TRBV28 with TRBJ1-2; the D is unclear. The CDR3 consists of 15 residues. Between the trimmed V and J ends, which lost 5 bases and 8 bases, there was a span of 21 bases. The germline gives CDR1 MDHEN, CDR2 SYDVKM. The CDR3 region is CASSTSGGPRRGYTF. The CDR3 DNA follows: TGTGCCAGCAGTACATCGGGCGGGCCCCGGCGGGGCTACACCTTC.

The chain recombines TRBV20-1 with TRBJ1-1, with 7 bases that match TRBD1. Germline loops: CDR1 DFQATT, CDR2 SNEGSKA (reference sequence). V lost 6 bases, J lost 8 bases, and 6 bases stayed unmatched. The length of the CDR3 is 11 residues. CDR3 sequence reads: CSAHRQGEAFF. Written as DNA, the CDR3 is TGCAGTGCGCACCGACAGGGAGAAGCTTTCTTT.

V usage is TRBV15 and J usage is TRBJ1-2, with unresolved D. V shed 4 bases and J shed 7 bases, with 13 bases lying between them. Germline lookup yields CDR1 LNHNV and CDR2 YYDKDF (reference sequence). The CDR3 runs to 13 residues. The CDR3 spells CATSTSPLGGYTF. As DNA, the CDR3 is TGTGCCACCAGCACATCCCCCCTGGGTGGCTACACCTTC. Using reference TRBV15 and TRBJ1-2 for the parts outside the CDR3, the full variable domain is DAMVIQNPRYQVTQFGKPVTLSCSQTLNHNVMYWYQQKSSQAPKLLFHYYDKDFNNEADTPDNFQSRRPNTSFCFLDIRSPGLGDTAMYLCATSTSPLGGYTFGSGTRLTVV.

The chain couples TRBV20-1 to TRBJ2-1; tentative D call: TRBD2 (6 bases). Trimming took off 3 bases at V and 1 base at J, with 16 bases between the two ends. Germline V gives CDR1 DFQATT, CDR2 SNEGSKA (reference sequence). The CDR3 spans 16 residues. In nucleotides, the CDR3 is TGCAGTGCTAGGCCAGGGACTCGTGCTTCCTACAATGAGCAGTTCTTC. Its protein product is CSARPGTRASYNEQFF.

The chain recombines TRBV7-9 with TRBJ2-5; tentative D call: TRBD2 (6 bases). Between the trimmed V and J ends, which lost 5 bases and 2 bases, there was a span of 12 bases. CDR3 length: 14 amino acids. Germline-derived CDR1 and CDR2 are SEHNR and FQNEAQ (reference sequence). This CDR3 reads CASSRAGGQETQYF. The CDR3 DNA sequence: TGTGCCAGCAGCAGAGCGGGCGGGCAAGAGACCCAGTACTTC.

The V gene is TRBV15, the J gene TRBJ2-1, with D perhaps matching TRBD2 (5 bases). The CDR3 spans 15 residues. V lost 0 bases and J 9 bases, leaving 15 bases between the germline ends. Germline CDR1 reads LNHNV; CDR2 reads YYDKDF (reference sequence). The CDR3 bases are TGTGCCACCAGCAGAGACTTAGCGATTTCGGGTGAGCAGTTCTTC. It specifies CATSRDLAISGEQFF.

The V call is TRBV24-1, the J call TRBJ1-5, with no clear D. Trimming pared 5 bases from V and 3 bases from J, leaving 10 bases between. This CDR3 region has 14 residues. Germline CDR1 is KGHDR and CDR2 is SFDVKD. The DNA of the CDR3 is TGTGCCACCAGTGTAGAACAGAACAATCAGCCCCAGCATTTT. Translating gives CATSVEQNNQPQHF.